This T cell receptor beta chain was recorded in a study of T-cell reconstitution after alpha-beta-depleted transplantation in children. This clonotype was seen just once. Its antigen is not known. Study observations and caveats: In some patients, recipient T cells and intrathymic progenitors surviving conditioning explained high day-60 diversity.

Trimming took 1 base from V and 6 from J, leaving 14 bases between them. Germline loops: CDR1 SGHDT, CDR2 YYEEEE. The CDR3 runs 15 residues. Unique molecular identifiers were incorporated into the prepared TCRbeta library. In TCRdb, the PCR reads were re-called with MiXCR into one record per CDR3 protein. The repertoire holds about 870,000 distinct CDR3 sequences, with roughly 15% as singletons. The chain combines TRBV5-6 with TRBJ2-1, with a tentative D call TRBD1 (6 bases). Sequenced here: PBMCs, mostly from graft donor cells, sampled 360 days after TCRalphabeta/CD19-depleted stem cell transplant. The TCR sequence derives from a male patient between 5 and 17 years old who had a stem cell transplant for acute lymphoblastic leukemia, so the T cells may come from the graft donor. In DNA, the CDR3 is TGTGCCAGCAGCTTGTTAGCAGTACAGGGCAATGAGCAGTTCTTC. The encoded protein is CASSLLAVQGNEQFF.